This T cell receptor (beta chain) came from a study of CD8 T cells in ankylosing spondylitis. Study findings and constraints: From matched ankylosing spondylitis synovial fluid, disease-linked clones were reportedly recovered at significantly enriched levels.

With respect to this clonotype: The antigen remains unidentified.

CDR1 is SNHLY and CDR2 is FYNNEI in the germline V gene. This CDR3 region has 19 residues. The V end lost 3 bases, the J end lost 0 bases, and 23 bases lay between the germline ends. TCRdb ran MiXCR on the 5' RACE reads and lists one entry per CDR3 protein. The sample lists about 200,000 distinct CDR3 sequences; around 24% were seen once. The receptor's source is a male donor with ankylosing spondylitis or in good health (not recorded which). V is TRBV2 and J is TRBJ1-1; a possible D gene is TRBD1 (6 bases). Source material: blood, either unsorted or a sorted T cell fraction (not recorded which). The CDR3, as DNA: TGTGCCAGCAGTGAGTCCGGGTGGCACGTACAGGGCGTGAACACTGAAGCTTTCTTT. This gives the protein CASSESGWHVQGVNTEAFF.